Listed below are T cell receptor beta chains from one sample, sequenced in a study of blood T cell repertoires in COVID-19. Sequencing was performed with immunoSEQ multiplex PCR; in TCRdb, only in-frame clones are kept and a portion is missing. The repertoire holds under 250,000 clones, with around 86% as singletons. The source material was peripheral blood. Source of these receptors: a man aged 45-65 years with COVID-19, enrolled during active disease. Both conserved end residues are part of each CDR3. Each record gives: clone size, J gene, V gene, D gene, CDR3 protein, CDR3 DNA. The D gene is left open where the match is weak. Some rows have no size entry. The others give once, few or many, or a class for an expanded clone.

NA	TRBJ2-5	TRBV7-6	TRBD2	CASSLPAQRGVSGQYF	TGTGCCAGCAGCCTGCCCGCCCAGCGGGGGGTGTCGGGCCAGTACTTC
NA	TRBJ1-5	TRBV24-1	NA	CATSRDSNQPQHF	TGTGCCACCTCCAGGGATAGCAATCAGCCCCAGCATTTT
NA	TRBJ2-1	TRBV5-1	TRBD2	CASTRTGTTYNEQFF	TGCGCCAGCACAAGGACCGGGACTACCTACAATGAGCAGTTCTTC
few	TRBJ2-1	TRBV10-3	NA	CAISESPDQGISYNEQFF	TGTGCCATCAGTGAGTCGCCTGACCAGGGCATCTCCTACAATGAGCAGTTCTTC
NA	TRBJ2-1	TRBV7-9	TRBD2	CASSLEWEGLAAYNEQFF	TGTGCCAGCAGCTTAGAATGGGAGGGACTAGCGGCCTACAATGAGCAGTTCTTC
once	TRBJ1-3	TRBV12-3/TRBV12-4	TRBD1	CASSSFPGQGTHF	TGTGCCAGCAGTTCATTTCCGGGACAGGGAACACATTTT
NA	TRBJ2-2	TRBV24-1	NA	CATSDLGRGNTGELFF	TGTGCCACCAGTGATTTGGGGCGGGGGAACACCGGGGAGCTGTTTTTT
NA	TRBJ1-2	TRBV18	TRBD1	CASSPRVGTGGNYGYTF	TGTGCCAGCTCACCACGAGTTGGGACAGGGGGTAACTATGGCTACACCTTC
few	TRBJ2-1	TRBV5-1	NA	CASSLDLPGTSYNEQFF	TGCGCCAGCAGCTTGGATCTTCCGGGGACATCCTACAATGAGCAGTTCTTC
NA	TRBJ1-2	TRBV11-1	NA	CASSLVWRDYGYTF	TGTGCCAGCAGCTTAGTATGGAGGGACTATGGCTACACCTTC
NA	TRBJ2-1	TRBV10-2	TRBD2	CATQATGNKGTSVYNEQFF	TGCGCCACCCAGGCGACAGGGAATAAGGGGACTAGCGTATACAATGAGCAGTTCTTC
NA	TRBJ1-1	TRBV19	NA	CASSAGTQGRTEAFF	TGTGCCAGTAGTGCAGGCACACAGGGTAGGACTGAAGCTTTCTTT
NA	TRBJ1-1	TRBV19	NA	CASSIDGGVEAFF	TGTGCCAGTAGTATAGATGGCGGGGTTGAAGCTTTCTTT
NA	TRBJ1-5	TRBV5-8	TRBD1	CASSARTGSQPQHF	TGTGCCAGCAGCGCACGGACAGGGAGTCAGCCCCAGCATTTT
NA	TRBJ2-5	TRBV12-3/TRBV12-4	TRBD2	CASSPGGQETQYF	TGTGCCAGCAGCCCCGGGGGGCAAGAGACCCAGTACTTC
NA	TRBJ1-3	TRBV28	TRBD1	CASSPDRAGNTIYF	TGTGCCAGCAGCCCCGACAGGGCAGGAAACACCATATATTTT
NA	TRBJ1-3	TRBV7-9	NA	CASSLEGLEGNTIYF	TGTGCCAGCAGCTTAGAGGGGCTAGAAGGAAACACCATATATTTT
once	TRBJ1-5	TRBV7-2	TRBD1	CASSYTGVGQPQHF	TGTGCCAGCAGTTACACAGGGGTCGGTCAGCCCCAGCATTTT
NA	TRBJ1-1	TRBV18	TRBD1	CASSPFLGRGRTEAFF	TGTGCCAGCTCACCCTTCCTTGGCAGGGGGAGGACTGAAGCTTTCTTT
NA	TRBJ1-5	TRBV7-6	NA	CASSLLPRSNQPQHF	TGTGCCAGCAGCTTACTTCCGCGGTCGAATCAGCCCCAGCATTTT
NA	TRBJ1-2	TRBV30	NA	CAWSRGGNYGYTF	TGTGCCTGGAGTCGGGGGGGTAACTATGGCTACACCTTC
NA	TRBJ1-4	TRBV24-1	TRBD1	CATQGADEKLFF	TGTGCCACCCAGGGGGCGGATGAAAAACTGTTTTTT
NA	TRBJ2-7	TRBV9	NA	CASSEGGGYEQYF	TGTGCCAGCAGCGAAGGGGGAGGGTACGAGCAGTACTTC
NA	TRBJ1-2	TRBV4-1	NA	CASSQEAGYYGYTF	TGCGCCAGCAGCCAAGAGGCAGGGTATTATGGCTACACCTTC